This T cell receptor (beta chain) was captured in a study of hypomethylating agent response in myelodysplastic syndrome. Broader study findings: This small study analyzed only approximately twelve patients.

Two replicates of roughly 200 ng each gave 400 ng DNA per sample, survey resolution. Method: immunoSEQ multiplex PCR; TCRdb's copy keeps in-frame clones and lacks some. The sample lists approximately 4,500 clones; approximately 87% were seen once. This CDR3 has 14 amino acids. Trimming took 3 bases from V and 5 from J; bases not matched to a gene: 6. The germline CDR1 and CDR2 sequences are SGHTS and YDEGEE. Turning to this clone: Its matching antigen is unknown.

The sequenced sample was bone marrow, obtained before or after starting hypomethylating agent treatment for myelodysplastic syndrome (not recorded which). V and J are TRBV5-8 and TRBJ2-5; 8 bases are a match to TRBD1. The origin of this receptor is a human donor with myelodysplastic syndrome. This chain's CDR3 is CASSSGQAGETQYF. The CDR3 DNA follows: TGTGCCAGCAGCTCGGGACAGGCCGGGGAGACCCAGTACTTC.